This TCR beta chain derives from a study of cytomegalovirus exposure and HLA in healthy donors. Study-wide context: Approximately 190 million T cells yielded 120 million or so unique TCR beta sequences, as an earlier analysis found.

Turning to this clone: Its matching antigen is unknown.

Primers included in the PCR were 60 Vbeta and 13 Jbeta primers. This table comes from immunoSEQ multiplex PCR, and its TCRdb copy is limited to in-frame clones, with some not included. This table has about 160,000 clones, 70% to 90% appearing once. General study results and limits: Most observed TCR sequences were rare, whereas some public TCRs were detected in many donors. Fewer N-insertions than the roughly 670-donor mean were reportedly shown by an Asian-associated ancestry cluster in a later analysis. At a 0.05 false discovery rate, a later analysis found some 18,000 TCR beta sequences to be associated with HLA alleles.

J gave up 2 bases and V 2 bases, and 0 bases lay outside the gene matches. The CDR3 is 13 residues long. Germline assignment: CDR1 ENHRY and CDR2 SYGVKD. The sample consisted of PBMCs. The receptor comes from a woman aged 30 to 39 in good health and CMV-seropositive. The chain employs TRBV10-3 and TRBJ2-7; 7 bases match TRBD1. DNA for the CDR3: TGTGCCATCAGTGAGGGACAGGCCTACGAGCAGTACTTC. It translates to CAISEGQAYEQYF.